The sequence of this T cell receptor (beta chain) was determined in a study of blood T cell repertoires in COVID-19. Germline CDR1 reads MGHRA; CDR2 reads YSYEKL. This CDR3 comprises 17 residues. Trimming shortened V by 5 bases and J by 0 bases, and 16 bases separated the two germline ends. Participant ages covered about 18 to 89 years across 24 US areas. The repertoire was sequenced with immunoSEQ multiplex PCR; TCRdb's copy has only in-frame clones and lacks some. The table has fewer than 200,000 clones, roughly 84% seen once. V is TRBV4-1 and J is TRBJ2-2; D perhaps matches TRBD2 (5 bases). The clonotype was recovered from a woman aged 25-40 years who had been exposed to COVID-19. Sample: PBMCs or T cells enriched from blood (not recorded which). CDR3: CASSEYPGNANTGELFF. The CDR3, as DNA: TGCGCCAGCAGCGAATACCCGGGGAACGCGAACACCGGGGAGCTGTTTTTT.